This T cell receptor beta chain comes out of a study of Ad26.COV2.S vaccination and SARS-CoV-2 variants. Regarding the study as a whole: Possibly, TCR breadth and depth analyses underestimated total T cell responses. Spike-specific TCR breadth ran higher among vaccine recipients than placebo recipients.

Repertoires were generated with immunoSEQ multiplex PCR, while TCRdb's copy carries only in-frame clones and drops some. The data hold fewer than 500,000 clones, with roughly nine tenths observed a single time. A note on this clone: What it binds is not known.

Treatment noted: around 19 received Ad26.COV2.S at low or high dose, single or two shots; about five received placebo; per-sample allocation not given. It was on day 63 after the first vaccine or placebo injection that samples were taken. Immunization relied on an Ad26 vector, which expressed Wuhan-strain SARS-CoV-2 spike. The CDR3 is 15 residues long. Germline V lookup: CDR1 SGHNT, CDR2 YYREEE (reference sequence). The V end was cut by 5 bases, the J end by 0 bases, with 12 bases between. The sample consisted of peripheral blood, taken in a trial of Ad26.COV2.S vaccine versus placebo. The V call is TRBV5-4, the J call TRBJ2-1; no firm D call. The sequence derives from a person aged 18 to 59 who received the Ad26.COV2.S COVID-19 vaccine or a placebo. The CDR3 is CASSTDGSSYNEQFF. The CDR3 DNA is TGTGCCAGCAGTACGGACGGTAGCTCCTACAATGAGCAGTTCTTC.